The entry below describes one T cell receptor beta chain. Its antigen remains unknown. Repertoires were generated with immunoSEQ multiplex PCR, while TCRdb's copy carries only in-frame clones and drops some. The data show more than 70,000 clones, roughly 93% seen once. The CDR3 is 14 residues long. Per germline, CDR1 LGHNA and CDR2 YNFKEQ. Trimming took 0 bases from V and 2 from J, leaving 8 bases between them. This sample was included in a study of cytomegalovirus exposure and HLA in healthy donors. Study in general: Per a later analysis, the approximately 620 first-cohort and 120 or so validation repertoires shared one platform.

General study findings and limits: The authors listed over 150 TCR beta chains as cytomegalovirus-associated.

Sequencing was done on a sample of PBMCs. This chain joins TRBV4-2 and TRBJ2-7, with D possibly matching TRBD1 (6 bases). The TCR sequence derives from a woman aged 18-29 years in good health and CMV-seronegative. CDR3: CASSQDRGPYEQYF. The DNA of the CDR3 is TGTGCCAGCAGCCAAGACAGGGGTCCCTACGAGCAGTACTTC.